This TCR beta chain comes out of a study of T cells after yellow fever vaccination. Whole-study findings and limits: A limited proportion of clonotypes was detected within both the CD4 and CD8 compartments. Primary-vaccination clones mostly resurfaced post-booster (about 95% CD4, approximately 89% CD8). Sorted repertoires could include abundant contaminating clonotypes from bulk cells.

They built TCR cDNA with 5'RACE template switching, a step that put in a universal primer site and UMIs. TCRdb processed the 5' RACE reads anew with MiXCR; each CDR3 protein has one entry. The sample includes under 500,000 distinct CDR3 sequences, approximately 18% of them seen just once. Notes on this clonotype: Antigen specificity is unknown.

After removal of 0 bases from V and 5 bases from J, the junction contained 3 bases not matched to a gene. Germline V lookup: CDR1 SGHTA, CDR2 FQGNSA. There are 15 residues in the CDR3. The sequence was obtained from a young man who received the YFV17D yellow fever vaccine. Sequencing used PBMCs, obtained before the yellow fever booster vaccination. This chain uses TRBV7-2 with TRBJ1-2, with 10 bases identical to TRBD1. This chain's CDR3 is CASSLAPGQGYGYTF. CDR3 nucleotide sequence: TGTGCCAGCAGCTTAGCCCCGGGACAGGGGTATGGCTACACCTTC.